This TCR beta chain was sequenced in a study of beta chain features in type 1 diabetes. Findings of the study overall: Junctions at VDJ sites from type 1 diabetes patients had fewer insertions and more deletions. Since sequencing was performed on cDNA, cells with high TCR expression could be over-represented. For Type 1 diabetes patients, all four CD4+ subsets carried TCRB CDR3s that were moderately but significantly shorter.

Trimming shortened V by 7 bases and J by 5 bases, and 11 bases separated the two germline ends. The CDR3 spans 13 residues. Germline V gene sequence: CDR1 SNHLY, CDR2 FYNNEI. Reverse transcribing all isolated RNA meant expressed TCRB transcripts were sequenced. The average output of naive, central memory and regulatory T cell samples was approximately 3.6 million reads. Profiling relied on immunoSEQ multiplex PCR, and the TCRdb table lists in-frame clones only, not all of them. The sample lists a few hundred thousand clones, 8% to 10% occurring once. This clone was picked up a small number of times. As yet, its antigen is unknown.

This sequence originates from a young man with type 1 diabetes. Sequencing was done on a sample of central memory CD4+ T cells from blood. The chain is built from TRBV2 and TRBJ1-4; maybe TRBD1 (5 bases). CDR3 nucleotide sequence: TGTGCCAGCAAGGGGATTGGGAATGAAAAACTGTTTTTT. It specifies CASKGIGNEKLFF.